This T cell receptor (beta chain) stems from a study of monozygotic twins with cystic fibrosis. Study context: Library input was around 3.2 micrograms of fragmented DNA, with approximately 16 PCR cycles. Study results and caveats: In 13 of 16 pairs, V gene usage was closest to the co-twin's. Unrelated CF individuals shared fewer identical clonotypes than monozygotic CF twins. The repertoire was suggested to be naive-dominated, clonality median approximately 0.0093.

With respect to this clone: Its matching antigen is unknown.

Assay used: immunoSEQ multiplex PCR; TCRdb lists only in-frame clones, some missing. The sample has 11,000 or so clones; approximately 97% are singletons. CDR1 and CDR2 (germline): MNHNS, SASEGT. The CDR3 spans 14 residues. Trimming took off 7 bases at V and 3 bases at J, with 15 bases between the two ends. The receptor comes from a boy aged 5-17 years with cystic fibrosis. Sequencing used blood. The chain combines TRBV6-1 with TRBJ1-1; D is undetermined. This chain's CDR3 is CASTRGEEYTEAFF. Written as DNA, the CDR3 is TGTGCCAGCACTCGCGGGGAGGAGTACACTGAAGCTTTCTTT.